One and the same sample provided the 6 T cell receptor beta chains below, sequenced in a study of blood T cell repertoires in COVID-19. Assay used: immunoSEQ multiplex PCR; TCRdb lists only in-frame clones, some missing. This sample has a few hundred thousand clones; roughly 87% occur once, and the top ten carry roughly 1%. Sequencing was performed on PBMCs or T cells enriched from blood (not recorded which). These receptors were collected from a woman aged 25 to 39 who had recovered from COVID-19.

This rearrangement joins TRBV19 to TRBJ1-2; TRBD1 is a possible D gene (6 bases). Trimming left V 5 bases short and J 3 bases short, with 10 bases between. The CDR3 extends over 13 amino acids. The germline V gene has CDR1 LNHDA and CDR2 SQIVND (reference sequence). CDR3 residues: CASSPGVHYGYTF. CDR3 nucleotides: TGTGCCAGTAGTCCAGGGGTACACTATGGCTACACCTTC.

V usage is TRBV4-3 and J usage is TRBJ1-4, with 8 bases matching TRBD1. V dropped 1 base and J dropped 2; count of bases not matched to a gene: 3. The CDR3 length is 16 residues. Germline V gene data show CDR1 as LGHNA and CDR2 as YSLEER. CDR3 coding DNA: TGCGCCAGCAGCCAAGGTTGGACAGGGACTAATGAAAAACTGTTTTTT. Translation gives CASSQGWTGTNEKLFF.

This chain uses TRBV20-1 with TRBJ1-2; tentatively, D is TRBD1 (5 bases). The CDR3 is 11 residues long. The ends were cut back, 7 bases at V and 7 bases at J, with 13 bases in the middle. Germline CDR1 reads DFQATT; CDR2 reads SNEGSKA (reference sequence). The CDR3 protein is CSVGRRGGYTF. Written as DNA, the CDR3 is TGCAGTGTGGGCAGGAGGGGTGGCTACACCTTC.

The genes are TRBV27 and TRBJ2-3, with 12 bases matching TRBD2. The length of the CDR3 is 17 residues. The germline V gene encodes CDR1 MNHEY and CDR2 SMNVEV (reference sequence). V lost 0 bases and J lost 5; bases outside the gene matches: 6. CDR3 sequence reads: CASSLSPGLAGLDTQYF. CDR3 coding DNA: TGTGCCAGCAGTTTATCCCCCGGACTAGCGGGGCTAGATACGCAGTATTTT.

CDR3 bases: TGTGCCAGCAGCTTGGACCCTAACAGGGGGGAAAAACTGTTTTTT. Encoded protein: CASSLDPNRGEKLFF. The chain carries TRBV5-6 and TRBJ1-4; 8 positions agree with TRBD1. The V gene's germline CDR1 is SGHDT and CDR2 YYEEEE. The CDR3 is made up of 15 amino acids. The V gene end was trimmed by 0 bases and the J gene end by 8 bases; junction bases not matched to a gene: 6.

The chain recombines TRBV5-1 with TRBJ2-3; TRBD1 agrees at 10 bases. In germline, CDR1 is SGHRS, CDR2 YFSETQ. The trim removed 3 bases at V and 6 bases at J, leaving 7 bases unmatched. The CDR3 consists of 15 residues. The CDR3 bases are TGCGCCAGCAGCTGGTGGGACAGGGGTTCGGATACGCAGTATTTT. Its protein product is CASSWWDRGSDTQYF.